These 26 T cell receptor beta chains were sequenced from one sample in a study of CD8+CD57+ T cells in acquired aplastic anemia. The template used for profiling TCR beta VDJ and CDR3 was genomic DNA. TCRdb re-analysed the reads in MiXCR, keeping a single row per CDR3 protein. Of about 40,000 distinct CDR3 sequences listed, under 80% are singletons. Those patients picked for sequencing had displayed CD8+CD57+ cell expansion on flow cytometry. Sequences were obtained from sorted CD4+, CD8+, or CD8+CD57+ T cells (not recorded which) from PBMCs. The receptor source for this set is a human donor with aplastic anemia.

Many counts were recorded for this clonotype. The chain couples TRBV19 to TRBJ2-3, with a weak D call TRBD1 (6 bases). Germline CDR1 reads LNHDA; CDR2 reads SQIVND (reference sequence). The CDR3 has 12 amino acids. The germline V and J ends were trimmed by 8 bases and 4 bases, with 10 bases remaining between them. This CDR3 reads CASSTGSDTQYF. The CDR3 DNA reads as TGTGCCAGTTCCACAGGGTCAGATACGCAGTATTTT. The complete variable domain, with remaining parts taken from reference TRBV19 and TRBJ2-3, reads DGGITQSPKYLFRKEGQNVTLSCEQNLNHDAMYWYRQDPGQGLRLIYYSQIVNDFQKGDIAEGYSVSREKKESFPLTVTSAQKNPTAFYLCASSTGSDTQYFGPGTRLTVL.

The V gene is TRBV19, the J gene TRBJ1-4; TRBD1 matches 9 bases. This CDR3 spans 15 amino acids. Per the germline V gene, CDR1 is LNHDA and CDR2 is SQIVND (reference sequence). J gave up 7 bases and V 3 bases, and 6 bases lay outside the gene matches. For the CDR3, the DNA is TGTGCCAGTAGTATCGCCGGGACAGGGAGTGAAAAACTGTTTTTT. This codes for CASSIAGTGSEKLFF.

The rearrangement uses TRBV20-1 and TRBJ2-7; no definite D call. V shed 3 bases and J shed 2 bases, with 17 bases lying between them. Germline values: CDR1 DFQATT, CDR2 SNEGSKA (reference sequence). The CDR3 is made up of 15 amino acids. As DNA, the CDR3 is TGCAGTGCTAGTTCCGTCGCCGGTTCCCCCTACGAGCAGTACTTC. Translation: CSASSVAGSPYEQYF.

DNA for the CDR3: TGTGCCAGCAGCCAGGAGGTGAATGAGCAGTTCTTC. Protein product: CASSQEVNEQFF. The V and J genes are TRBV7-9 and TRBJ2-1; D possibly corresponds to TRBD2 (5 bases). This CDR3 is 12 amino acids long. V was pared by 5 bases and J by 7 bases, with 9 bases between. Germline V gene data show CDR1 as SEHNR and CDR2 as FQNEAQ (reference sequence). The variable domain in full, with the rest retrieved from reference TRBV7-9 and TRBJ2-1, is DTGVSQNPRHKITKRGQNVTFRCDPISEHNRLYWYRQTLGQGPEFLTYFQNEAQLEKSRLLSDRFSAERPKGSFSTLEIQRTEQGDSAMYLCASSQEVNEQFFGPGTRLTVL.

V is TRBV24-1 and J is TRBJ2-5, with D perhaps matching TRBD1 (6 bases). V lost 0 bases and J lost 5, with 6 bases in between. This CDR3 has 13 amino acids. The germline V gene encodes CDR1 KGHDR and CDR2 SFDVKD. This CDR3 reads CATSDLRGETQYF. The CDR3 region has the DNA TGTGCCACCAGTGATTTGAGGGGGGAGACCCAGTACTTC.

This clonotype has just a few counts. The rearrangement joins TRBV15 to TRBJ2-4; tentative D call: TRBD1 (5 bases). The V end was cut by 0 bases, the J end by 0 bases, with 6 bases between. Germline V CDR1 and CDR2: LNHNV, YYDKDF (reference sequence). The CDR3 contains 15 residues. The CDR3 DNA follows: TGTGCCACCAGCAGAGAGGGGCTAGCCAAAAACATTCAGTACTTC. This encodes CATSREGLAKNIQYF.

Notes on this clonotype: The junction and the germline gene differ at one end; a read error may be behind it. The chain employs TRBV19 and TRBJ1-5; no clear D gene. Per germline, CDR1 LNHDA and CDR2 SQIVND (reference sequence). The CDR3 length is 12 residues. CDR3 loop: CASSVQDQPQRF. The CDR3 DNA is TGTGCCAGTAGTGTGCAGGACCAGCCCCAGCGTTTT.

The rearrangement uses TRBV19 and TRBJ2-7; the D is unclear. V was cut by 3 bases and J by 3 bases, with 6 bases left in between. Germline CDR1 reads LNHDA; CDR2 reads SQIVND (reference sequence). The CDR3 is 12 residues long. The CDR3 loop is CASSMVGYEQYF. The DNA of the CDR3 is TGTGCCAGTAGTATGGTCGGCTACGAGCAGTACTTC.

The J gene is TRBJ1-1, the V gene TRBV5-1; 10 nucleotides agree with TRBD1. V lost 4 bases, J lost 4 bases, and 4 bases stayed unmatched. The CDR3 extends over 14 amino acids. Per the germline V gene, CDR1 is SGHRS and CDR2 is YFSETQ. The CDR3 here is CASSVGTGATEAFF. The DNA for the CDR3 is TGCGCCAGCAGCGTGGGGACAGGGGCCACTGAAGCTTTCTTT.

The V call is TRBV11-2, the J call TRBJ2-2; D is uncertain. The germline gives CDR1 SGHAT, CDR2 FQNNGV. This CDR3 has 16 residues. Trimming took 0 bases from V and 1 from J, leaving 9 bases between them. The CDR3 is CASSLEGNLNTGELFF. In DNA, the CDR3 is TGTGCCAGCAGCTTAGAGGGGAACTTGAACACCGGGGAGCTGTTTTTT.

The genes are TRBV19 and TRBJ2-7; D gene unclear. V lost 4 bases, J lost 6 bases, and 16 bases lay in between. Germline V gene lookup returns CDR1 LNHDA and CDR2 SQIVND (reference sequence). The CDR3 spans 14 residues. The DNA for the CDR3 is TGTGCCAGTAGTAAGGTAGGCAGCCCCATCGAGCAGTACTTC. The encoded protein is CASSKVGSPIEQYF.

This clonotype was observed many times. The chain has TRBV12-3 or TRBV12-4 and TRBJ1-1, with 8 positions matching TRBD1. Trimming at V came to 5 bases and at J to 6 bases, leaving 14 bases not matched to a gene. This CDR3 is built from 16 residues. CDR3 region: CASSNDRGSGEPEAFF. CDR3 DNA: TGTGCCAGCAGTAACGACAGGGGAAGCGGGGAACCTGAAGCTTTCTTT.

This clonotype was found once. The rearrangement joins TRBV20-1 to TRBJ2-7; 8 nucleotides agree with TRBD1. The CDR3 contains 14 residues. Per germline, CDR1 DFQATT and CDR2 SNEGSKA (reference sequence). Germline trimming cut 6 bases from V and 1 base from J; bases unmatched to any gene: 8. The CDR3 loop reads CSAISRTGSYEQYF. The CDR3 nucleotides are TGCAGTGCAATATCCCGGACAGGGTCCTACGAGCAGTACTTC.

This clonotype appeared a single time. This rearrangement joins TRBV29-1 to TRBJ2-5; 8 bases line up with TRBD2. The germline CDR1 and CDR2 sequences are SQVTM and ANQGSEA. The CDR3 spans 15 residues. The trim removed 3 bases at V and 4 bases at J, leaving 10 bases unmatched. CDR3 protein: CSVDGAGVSGETQYF. The CDR3 DNA is TGCAGCGTTGATGGAGCGGGAGTTAGTGGAGAGACCCAGTACTTC.

The V gene is TRBV7-2, the J gene TRBJ2-1, with D possibly TRBD2 on 5 matching bases. The CDR3 covers 14 residues. V was clipped by 5 bases and J by 5 bases, with 13 bases between them. Per germline, CDR1 SGHTA and CDR2 FQGNSA. The CDR3 region is CASSPVTRNNEQFF. CDR3 coding DNA: TGTGCCAGCAGCCCAGTCACTAGAAACAATGAGCAGTTCTTC. Full variable domain (remainder filled in from reference TRBV7-2 and TRBJ2-1): GAGVSQSPSNKVTEKGKDVELRCDPISGHTALYWYRQSLGQGLEFLIYFQGNSAPDKSGLPSDRFSAERTGGSVSTLTIQRTQQEDSAVYLCASSPVTRNNEQFFGPGTRLTVL.

A few counts support this clonotype. This clone may be a read error of a much larger clone one base away. The gene calls are TRBV24-1 and TRBJ2-2; tentatively, D is TRBD1 or TRBD2 (5 bases each). This CDR3 is 15 amino acids long. CDR1 and CDR2 (germline): KGHDR, SFDVKD. The CDR3 DNA reads TGTGACACCACCCCTTCGGGGACCAACACCGGGGAGCTGTTTTTT. Translated: CDTTPSGTNTGELFF.

This clonotype was observed a single time. This chain uses TRBV15 with TRBJ2-5; 12 bases are a match to TRBD2. The germline V gene has CDR1 LNHNV and CDR2 YYDKDF (reference sequence). The CDR3 covers 17 residues. Trimming removed 0 bases from V and 3 bases from J; junction bases left unmatched: 5. CDR3 bases: TGTGCCACCAGCAGAGATACGAGGACTAGCGGGGAAGAGACCCAGTACTTC. Residues: CATSRDTRTSGEETQYF.

This clonotype has just one count. The rearrangement links TRBV2 to TRBJ1-2; D is ambiguous. Trimming removed 2 bases from V and 4 bases from J, with 8 bases in between. The CDR3 has 13 residues. Looked up from germline, CDR1 is SNHLY and CDR2 is FYNNEI. For the CDR3, the DNA is TGTGCCAGCAGTGAACGTTCCGTCTATGGCTACACCTTC. Protein sequence: CASSERSVYGYTF.

V is TRBV2 and J is TRBJ2-7; 13 bases fit TRBD2. The CDR3 contains 17 residues. V trimming: 6 bases; J trimming: 5 bases; junction bases outside the gene matches: 13. Looked up from germline, CDR1 is SNHLY and CDR2 is FYNNEI. CDR3 sequence reads: CASSGTPGLAGDNEQYF. Here the CDR3 DNA reads TGTGCCAGCAGCGGGACCCCCGGACTAGCGGGAGACAACGAGCAGTACTTC.

The J gene is TRBJ1-2, the V gene TRBV11-2; tentatively, D is TRBD1 (5 bases). This CDR3 is built from 15 residues. CDR1 and CDR2 from the germline V gene are SGHAT and FQNNGV. Trimming removed 4 bases at V and 4 bases at J, with 16 bases between. This CDR3 is CASSSVVRQFYGYTF. Written as DNA, the CDR3 is TGTGCCAGCAGCTCGGTGGTGAGACAGTTCTATGGCTACACCTTC.

This chain connects TRBV7-8 to TRBJ2-1, with D hard to call. In germline, CDR1 is SGHVS, CDR2 FQNEAQ. The length of the CDR3 is 13 residues. V lost 5 bases and J lost 6, with 11 bases in between. CDR3 residues: CASSINRANEQFF. CDR3 in DNA: TGTGCCAGCAGCATCAACCGGGCCAATGAGCAGTTCTTC.

This clonotype was observed many times. This CDR3 is CASSLPGLETDTQYF. The DNA for the CDR3 is TGCGCCAGCAGCCTTCCGGGACTAGAAACAGATACGCAGTATTTT. The chain employs TRBV5-1 and TRBJ2-3, with 8 bases matching TRBD2. Germline V CDR1 and CDR2: SGHRS, YFSETQ. CDR3 length: 15 amino acids. V was pared by 4 bases and J by 3 bases, with 7 bases of the junction left unmatched.

CDR3 DNA: TGTGCCAGCAGATCACAGGGGACCCAGTACTTC. It translates to CASRSQGTQYF. The chain joins TRBV2 to TRBJ2-5; perhaps TRBD1 as D (6 bases). Germline V lookup: CDR1 SNHLY, CDR2 FYNNEI. The CDR3 is 11 amino acids. V was trimmed by 6 bases and J by 7 bases, leaving 9 bases between them.

The rearrangement links TRBV6-1 to TRBJ1-5, with 10 bases fitting TRBD1. The CDR3 loop spans 15 amino acids. V was clipped by 5 bases and J by 4 bases; unmatched bases: 5. Germline loops: CDR1 MNHNS, CDR2 SASEGT. Here the CDR3 DNA reads TGTGCCAGCAGTAAGCGGGACAGGGGAAATCAGCCCCAGCATTTT. Its protein product is CASSKRDRGNQPQHF.

The genes are TRBV15 and TRBJ1-2, with 7 bases identical to TRBD1. This CDR3 region has 14 residues. The V gene's germline CDR1 is LNHNV and CDR2 YYDKDF (reference sequence). V was clipped by 1 base and J by 3 bases; unmatched bases: 2. The CDR3 here is CATSRGQGDYGYTF. CDR3 in DNA: TGTGCCACCAGCAGAGGTCAGGGGGACTATGGCTACACCTTC.

The chain combines TRBV10-3 with TRBJ2-5, with D possibly TRBD2 on 7 matching bases. The CDR3 has 15 residues. CDR1 ENHRY and CDR2 SYGVKD come from the germline V gene. Trimming left V 4 bases short and J 5 bases short, with 17 bases between. CDR3 sequence reads: CAISGHRGREETQYF. The CDR3 DNA follows: TGTGCCATCAGTGGACATCGGGGGCGGGAGGAGACCCAGTACTTC.